The 18 T cell receptor beta chains below were found in one sample sequenced in a study of blood T cell repertoires in COVID-19. TCRdb's table, derived via immunoSEQ multiplex PCR, lists solely in-frame clones and lacks some. Among about 150,000 clones, 80% to 90% were seen once, and the ten largest hold more than 3%. Sequenced material: peripheral blood. The origin of the receptors is a man between 70 and 80 years old with acute or convalescent COVID-19.

The gene calls are TRBV5-4 and TRBJ2-7; 9 bases are a match to TRBD1. The length of the CDR3 is 15 residues. Germline V lookup: CDR1 SGHNT, CDR2 YYREEE (reference sequence). Trimming removed 4 bases from V and 3 bases from J; junction bases left unmatched: 8. In DNA form, the CDR3 reads TGTGCCAGCAGCGCCAAGACAGGGGGATTCTACGAGCAGTACTTC. This gives the protein CASSAKTGGFYEQYF.

This chain uses TRBV3-1 (or the pseudogene TRBV3-2) with TRBJ1-2; 7 positions agree with TRBD1. Trimming took 4 bases from V and 8 from J; bases not matched to a gene: 4. Germline V CDR1 and CDR2: LGHDT, YNNKEL (reference sequence). The CDR3 has 12 residues. The CDR3 here is CASSRQGEGYTF. In DNA form, the CDR3 reads TGTGCCAGCAGCCGACAGGGTGAAGGCTACACCTTC.

The chain is built from TRBV7-2 and TRBJ2-7; 14 bases are a match to TRBD2. This CDR3 has 17 residues. Germline V lookup: CDR1 SGHTA, CDR2 FQGNSA. V trimming: 2 bases; J trimming: 9 bases; junction bases outside the gene matches: 12. The CDR3 DNA reads TGTGCCAGCAGCTTATACGCCGGGACTAGCGGGAGCATGCCGCAGTACTTC. Translated: CASSLYAGTSGSMPQYF.

The J gene is TRBJ2-5, the V gene TRBV27; maybe TRBD2 (5 bases). The ends were cut back, 3 bases at V and 1 base at J, with 9 bases in the middle. Germline CDR1 reads MNHEY; CDR2 reads SMNVEV (reference sequence). The CDR3 runs to 14 residues. This CDR3 reads CASSFAGLQETQYF. The DNA of the CDR3 is TGTGCCAGCAGTTTTGCCGGACTCCAAGAGACCCAGTACTTC.

This rearrangement joins TRBV18 to TRBJ2-1; 11 nucleotides align to TRBD2. V lost 3 bases to trimming and J lost 4 bases; unmatched junction nucleotides: 2. Per germline, CDR1 KGHSH and CDR2 LQKENI. This CDR3 is 15 amino acids long. The CDR3 here is CASSPGLADYNEQFF. The CDR3, as DNA: TGTGCCAGCTCACCGGGACTAGCGGATTACAATGAGCAGTTCTTC.

This chain uses TRBV7-8 with TRBJ2-2, with a tentative D call TRBD2 (5 bases). Trimming cost V 5 bases and J 6 bases, with 10 bases left between them. Germline CDR1 is SGHVS and CDR2 is FQNEAQ. The CDR3 loop spans 13 amino acids. CDR3 DNA sequence: TGTGCCAGCAGCATAGACGGGGCCGGGGAGCTGTTTTTT. Translating it yields CASSIDGAGELFF.

The rearrangement links TRBV29-1 to TRBJ2-1, with a tentative D call TRBD1 (6 bases). The V end was cut by 1 base, the J end by 8 bases, with 24 bases between. This CDR3 comprises 17 residues. CDR1 and CDR2 (germline): SQVTM, ANQGSEA. DNA of the CDR3: TGCAGCGTTGAAGGCCAGGATCAGGGGACCGGCCACGATGAGCAGTTCTTC. This encodes CSVEGQDQGTGHDEQFF.

The gene calls are TRBV19 and TRBJ2-3; 11 nucleotides agree with TRBD2. The CDR3 is 14 residues long. V lost 4 bases to trimming and J lost 5 bases; unmatched junction nucleotides: 2. Germline V gene lookup returns CDR1 LNHDA and CDR2 SQIVND (reference sequence). CDR3 amino acids: CASSTGLAGDTQYF. CDR3 in DNA: TGTGCCAGTAGTACAGGACTAGCGGGAGATACGCAGTATTTT.

This rearrangement joins TRBV7-8 to TRBJ1-1; 7 nucleotides agree with TRBD1. The CDR3 length is 16 residues. Per germline, CDR1 SGHVS and CDR2 FQNEAQ. The J segment lost 4 bases and the V segment lost 2 bases, leaving 10 bases of the junction unmatched. The CDR3 DNA reads as TGTGCCAGCAGCTTATTGACAGGGACGGTGGCCACTGAAGCTTTCTTT. Protein sequence: CASSLLTGTVATEAFF.

This clone was counted between two and nine times. The genes are TRBV5-1 and TRBJ1-5, with TRBD1 matching 7 bases. Losses at the gene ends were 0 bases for V and 6 bases for J; bases not matched to a gene: 3. CDR1 is SGHRS, CDR2 YFSETQ, per germline. The CDR3 totals 14 residues. CDR3 region: CASSLGQGVQPQHF. CDR3 in DNA: TGCGCCAGCAGCTTGGGACAGGGCGTTCAGCCCCAGCATTTT.

The rearrangement links TRBV27 to TRBJ2-4, with 13 nucleotides matching TRBD2. V was clipped by 5 bases and J by 9 bases; unmatched bases: 4. The CDR3 is made up of 14 amino acids. Germline V gene sequence: CDR1 MNHEY, CDR2 SMNVEV (reference sequence). CDR3 coding DNA: TGTGCCAGCAGTACTAGCGGGAGGGCCACCATTCAGTACTTC. Amino acids: CASSTSGRATIQYF.

The V call is TRBV9, the J call TRBJ1-3; 7 bases agree with TRBD1. CDR3 length: 16 residues. CDR1 is SGDLS and CDR2 is YYNGEE in the germline V gene. Trimming at V came to 1 base and at J to 4 bases, leaving 8 bases not matched to a gene. The CDR3 DNA reads as TGTGCCAGCAGCGTACGACAGGGAATCTCCGGAAACACCATATATTTT. Amino acids: CASSVRQGISGNTIYF.

V gene TRBV19 combines with J gene TRBJ1-6; 9 positions match TRBD1. The CDR3 runs to 14 residues. Trimming removed 11 bases from V and 9 bases from J; junction bases left unmatched: 11. The germline CDR1 and CDR2 sequences are LNHDA and SQIVND (reference sequence). The CDR3 spells CAGGRTGDASPLHF. In nucleotides, the CDR3 is TGTGCCGGCGGAAGGACAGGGGACGCTTCACCCCTCCACTTT.

V usage is TRBV24-1 and J usage is TRBJ2-1; D uncertain. The CDR3 totals 14 residues. V dropped 3 bases and J dropped 4 bases, with 9 bases sitting between them. Germline-derived CDR1 and CDR2 are KGHDR and SFDVKD. CDR3 nucleotide sequence: TGTGCCACCAGTGATCCCACAGTTTACAATGAGCAGTTCTTC. Translated, it gives CATSDPTVYNEQFF.

The chain uses TRBV15 and TRBJ2-7, with 11 bases identical to TRBD1. This CDR3 contains 16 residues. Losses at the gene ends were 1 base for V and 0 bases for J; bases not matched to a gene: 2. Germline CDR1 is LNHNV and CDR2 is YYDKDF (reference sequence). CDR3 sequence reads: CATSRAGTGGSYEQYF. The CDR3 nucleotides read TGTGCCACCAGCAGAGCCGGGACAGGGGGCTCCTACGAGCAGTACTTC. The full variable domain, completed using reference TRBV15 and TRBJ2-7, is DAMVIQNPRYQVTQFGKPVTLSCSQTLNHNVMYWYQQKSSQAPKLLFHYYDKDFNNEADTPDNFQSRRPNTSFCFLDIRSPGLGDTAMYLCATSRAGTGGSYEQYFGPGTRLTVT.

CDR3 DNA sequence: TGCGCCAGCAGCCAAGCGGACACCAACTTATATGGCTACACCTTC. This codes for CASSQADTNLYGYTF. This chain connects TRBV4-3 to TRBJ1-2; the D gene is possibly TRBD1 (5 bases). V was clipped by 1 base and J by 5 bases, with 14 bases between them. The CDR3 runs to 15 residues. The germline V gene encodes CDR1 LGHNA and CDR2 YSLEER.

This chain's CDR3 is CASSSGLPETGNYEQYF. The CDR3, as DNA: TGTGCCAGCAGTTCGGGTCTACCAGAAACTGGCAACTACGAGCAGTACTTC. The chain links TRBV27 to TRBJ2-7; D call uncertain. The CDR3 is made up of 17 amino acids. Germline V CDR1 and CDR2: MNHEY, SMNVEV (reference sequence). V was shortened by 4 bases and J by 3 bases, with 22 bases between the two germline ends.

The gene calls are TRBV11-1 and TRBJ2-1, with 7 nucleotides matching TRBD2. CDR1 is SGHAT and CDR2 is FQDESV in the germline V gene (reference sequence). V lost 2 bases to trimming and J lost 0 bases; unmatched junction nucleotides: 4. The CDR3 extends over 16 amino acids. CDR3 protein: CASSLSSGPSYNEQFF. The CDR3 DNA sequence: TGTGCCAGCAGCTTATCTAGCGGTCCCTCCTACAATGAGCAGTTCTTC.